Below are 32 T cell receptor beta chains sequenced from a single sample in a study of T cell responses to AZD1222 COVID-19 vaccine. Using immunoSEQ multiplex PCR, the repertoire was profiled, and TCRdb retains in-frame clones only, with some absent. The data show some 120,000 clones, about nine tenths seen once. Here the sequenced sample was peripheral blood, taken on day 0 of AZD1222 vaccination. The receptors derive from an adult in good health.

The chain uses TRBV5-1 and TRBJ1-1; 7 bases map to TRBD1. Germline V gene sequence: CDR1 SGHRS, CDR2 YFSETQ. The CDR3 has 13 residues. J gave up 4 bases and V 5 bases, and 5 bases lay outside the gene matches. This CDR3 reads CASRTGDVTEAFF. DNA of the CDR3: TGCGCCAGCAGAACAGGGGACGTCACTGAAGCTTTCTTT.

The V and J genes are TRBV13 and TRBJ2-1, with 14 bases that match TRBD2. V lost 4 bases, J lost 4 bases, and 3 bases stayed unmatched. In germline, CDR1 is PRHDT, CDR2 FYEKMQ (reference sequence). The CDR3 runs to 16 residues. The CDR3 bases are TGTGCCAGCAGCTGGGGACTAGCGGGGGATTACAATGAGCAGTTCTTC. It encodes CASSWGLAGDYNEQFF.

The chain has TRBV6-1 and TRBJ2-5; 7 bases match TRBD2. Looked up from germline, CDR1 is MNHNS and CDR2 is SASEGT. The V gene end was trimmed by 1 base and the J gene end by 5 bases; junction bases not matched to a gene: 4. The CDR3 consists of 14 residues. CDR3 in DNA: TGTGCCAGCAGTGAAGTGGGAGGGCGGGAGACCCAGTACTTC. This sequence encodes CASSEVGGRETQYF.

This rearrangement joins TRBV4-1 to TRBJ1-1; no firm D call. The length of the CDR3 is 13 residues. Trimming took 2 bases from V and 0 from J, leaving 4 bases between them. The germline V gene has CDR1 MGHRA and CDR2 YSYEKL. DNA of the CDR3: TGCGCCAGCAGCCAAAACTTGAACACTGAAGCTTTCTTT. It is translated as CASSQNLNTEAFF.

The rearrangement uses TRBV5-4 and TRBJ1-1; D call uncertain. V lost 0 bases and J lost 6, with 9 bases in between. The CDR3 extends over 13 amino acids. Per the germline V gene, CDR1 is SGHNT and CDR2 is YYREEE (reference sequence). CDR3 nucleotide sequence: TGTGCCAGCAGCTTGGATAGGGCAGCTGAAGCTTTCTTT. Translation gives CASSLDRAAEAFF.

The rearrangement joins TRBV2 to TRBJ2-6; tentatively, D is TRBD1 (6 bases). V lost 4 bases, J lost 4 bases, and 14 bases lay in between. Germline-derived CDR1 and CDR2 are SNHLY and FYNNEI. The CDR3 covers 16 residues. The CDR3 is CASSGTVLAGANVLTF. The CDR3, as DNA: TGTGCCAGCAGTGGGACAGTCTTGGCCGGGGCCAACGTCCTGACTTTC.

The chain uses TRBV6-5 and TRBJ2-7, with 8 bases matching TRBD1. The J segment lost 2 bases and the V segment lost 4 bases, leaving 4 bases of the junction unmatched. This CDR3 is built from 14 residues. Germline CDR1 MNHEY, CDR2 SVGAGI. The CDR3 nucleotides read TGTGCCAGCAGTTCTGGACAGGGAACCTACGAGCAGTACTTC. Translating gives CASSSGQGTYEQYF.

CDR3 DNA: TGTGCCAGCAGCTTTCCCGGCCACATGGCCCAGCATTTT. Amino acids: CASSFPGHMAQHF. The chain is built from TRBV7-2 and TRBJ1-5; unclear D gene. This CDR3 is built from 13 residues. Trimming removed 3 bases at V and 11 bases at J, with 14 bases between. From germline, CDR1 is SGHTA and CDR2 FQGNSA.

The chain is built from TRBV11-2 and TRBJ2-1; tentatively, D is TRBD1 (6 bases). Germline-derived CDR1 and CDR2 are SGHAT and FQNNGV. This CDR3 spans 12 amino acids. Trimming shortened V by 4 bases and J by 10 bases, and 11 bases separated the two germline ends. CDR3 protein: CASSSTGFEQFF. Here the CDR3 DNA reads TGTGCCAGCAGCTCAACAGGGTTCGAGCAGTTCTTC.

The chain combines TRBV9 with TRBJ2-5; no reliable D call. The V gene lost 0 bases and the J gene lost 4 bases, with 10 bases spanning the gap. The CDR3 is made up of 14 amino acids. Germline CDR1 reads SGDLS; CDR2 reads YYNGEE. The CDR3 loop reads CASSVGANPETQYF. The CDR3 bases are TGTGCCAGCAGCGTAGGGGCCAACCCAGAGACCCAGTACTTC.

The chain is built from TRBV19 and TRBJ1-6; D is unresolved. The V gene lost 9 bases and the J gene lost 8 bases, with 17 bases spanning the gap. CDR1 and CDR2 from the germline V gene are LNHDA and SQIVND (reference sequence). CDR3 length equals 14 residues. CDR3 sequence: CASPRPHSDSPLHF. The CDR3 nucleotides are TGTGCCAGCCCTCGACCCCACTCGGATTCACCCCTCCACTTT.

The chain couples TRBV27 to TRBJ2-7; a possible D gene is TRBD1 (6 bases). Trimming took off 3 bases at V and 4 bases at J, with 13 bases between the two ends. The germline CDR1 and CDR2 sequences are MNHEY and SMNVEV (reference sequence). The CDR3 length is 14 residues. CDR3 nucleotide sequence: TGTGCCAGCAGTTTTGCACAGGGAGCGTACGAGCAGTACTTC. Translation gives CASSFAQGAYEQYF.

The V call is TRBV6-2 or TRBV6-3, the J call TRBJ2-7, with D perhaps matching TRBD1 (5 bases). This CDR3 has 14 residues. With 2 bases removed from V and 2 bases from J, the gap between germline ends came to 10 bases. Germline CDR1 is MNHEY and CDR2 is SVGEGT. As DNA, the CDR3 is TGTGCCAGCAGTTACAATCCCAGGGCCTACGAGCAGTACTTC. The encoded protein is CASSYNPRAYEQYF.

The genes are TRBV4-1 and TRBJ1-3; 8 nucleotides line up with TRBD1. Germline CDR1 reads MGHRA; CDR2 reads YSYEKL. V lost 3 bases, J lost 4 bases, and 11 bases stayed unmatched. The CDR3 totals 17 residues. The CDR3 is CASSHLARTGWGNTIYF. The CDR3 nucleotides read TGCGCCAGCAGCCACCTTGCCCGGACAGGGTGGGGAAACACCATATATTTT.

In DNA form, the CDR3 reads TGTGCCAGTAGTACCGGTGGGGGCTACACCTTC. It yields the protein CASSTGGGYTF. The chain employs TRBV19 and TRBJ1-2; no definite D call. The V gene's germline CDR1 is LNHDA and CDR2 SQIVND (reference sequence). Trimming left V 4 bases short and J 8 bases short, with 8 bases between. The CDR3 extends over 11 amino acids.

This clone came up a few times. The chain has TRBV5-1 and TRBJ1-4; perhaps TRBD1 as D (5 bases). The CDR3 extends over 16 amino acids. Trimming left V 4 bases short and J 7 bases short, with 20 bases between. Germline assignment: CDR1 SGHRS and CDR2 YFSETQ. The CDR3 DNA sequence: TGCGCCAGCAGCCAAAAGACGGGGACTAACGGTGAAAAACTGTTTTTT. Its protein product is CASSQKTGTNGEKLFF.

In DNA form, the CDR3 reads TGTGCCAGCAGCCCGGGACCCGGTCACGATGAGCAGTTCTTC. Its translation is CASSPGPGHDEQFF. The chain links TRBV11-3 to TRBJ2-1; D might be TRBD1 or TRBD2, each matching 5 bases. The CDR3 totals 14 residues. In germline, CDR1 is SGHNT, CDR2 YENEEA. V was trimmed by 5 bases and J by 8 bases, leaving 16 bases between them.

This chain links TRBV7-2 with TRBJ2-2, with TRBD1 as a possible D gene (6 bases). The CDR3 has 13 residues. V dropped 4 bases and J dropped 6 bases, with 9 bases sitting between them. Per the germline V gene, CDR1 is SGHTA and CDR2 is FQGNSA. The CDR3: CASSSRGAGELFF. The CDR3 DNA reads as TGTGCCAGCAGCTCCAGGGGAGCCGGGGAGCTGTTTTTT.

The chain employs TRBV7-8 and TRBJ1-2; D is uncertain. The length of the CDR3 is 16 residues. With 0 bases removed from V and 0 bases from J, the gap between germline ends came to 11 bases. Germline V CDR1 and CDR2: SGHVS, FQNEAQ. Written as DNA, the CDR3 is TGTGCCAGCAGCTTAGCGTGGAGAATTTCTAACTATGGCTACACCTTC. Protein: CASSLAWRISNYGYTF.

The rearrangement links TRBV3-1 (or the pseudogene TRBV3-2) to TRBJ2-3, with 10 bases aligning to TRBD2. Germline lookup yields CDR1 LGHDT and CDR2 YNNKEL (reference sequence). Losses at the gene ends were 5 bases for V and 8 bases for J; bases not matched to a gene: 13. The CDR3 has 16 amino acids. CDR3 in DNA: TGTGCCAGCAGCAACGTCAAGAGCGGGGGGGCCGCTACGCAGTATTTT. Encoded protein: CASSNVKSGGAATQYF.

The genes are TRBV7-9 and TRBJ2-5; 9 bases match TRBD2. The CDR3 covers 16 residues. After removal of 3 bases from V and 5 bases from J, the junction contained 10 bases not matched to a gene. From germline, CDR1 is SEHNR and CDR2 FQNEAQ (reference sequence). The CDR3, as DNA: TGTGCCAGCAGCTTTTTGCGGGGGGGCCGAGGGGAGACCCAGTACTTC. The encoded protein is CASSFLRGGRGETQYF.

This sequence joins TRBV7-9 and TRBJ1-5; no reliable D call. This CDR3 is 14 amino acids long. Between the trimmed V and J ends, which lost 2 bases and 6 bases, there was a span of 11 bases. From germline, CDR1 is SEHNR and CDR2 FQNEAQ (reference sequence). CDR3 in amino acids: CASSLSQFRQPQHF. The CDR3 bases are TGTGCCAGCAGCTTATCTCAGTTTCGTCAGCCCCAGCATTTT. Combining the CDR3 with reference TRBV7-9 and TRBJ1-5 gives the whole variable domain DTGVSQNPRHKITKRGQNVTFRCDPISEHNRLYWYRQTLGQGPEFLTYFQNEAQLEKSRLLSDRFSAERPKGSFSTLEIQRTEQGDSAMYLCASSLSQFRQPQHFGDGTRLSIL.

V usage is TRBV2 and J usage is TRBJ1-2, with TRBD1 matching 8 bases. J lost 3 bases, V lost 6 bases, and 3 bases had no gene match. Germline CDR1 and CDR2: SNHLY and FYNNEI. The CDR3 is 13 residues long. The DNA for the CDR3 is TGTGCCAGCAGCGCGGACAGGGACTATGGCTACACCTTC. This encodes CASSADRDYGYTF. Full variable domain (remainder filled in from reference TRBV2 and TRBJ1-2): EPEVTQTPSHQVTQMGQEVILRCVPISNHLYFYWYRQILGQKVEFLVSFYNNEISEKSEIFDDQFSVERPDGSNFTLKIRSTKLEDSAMYFCASSADRDYGYTFGSGTRLTVV.

The gene calls are TRBV6-5 and TRBJ2-7; the D gene could be TRBD1 or TRBD2 (5 bases each). Germline CDR1 is MNHEY and CDR2 is SVGAGI. The CDR3 runs to 16 residues. V gave up 2 bases and J gave up 0 bases, with 14 bases separating them. The CDR3 reads CASSYGGTRSSYEQYF. CDR3 DNA sequence: TGTGCCAGCAGTTACGGGGGAACTAGGAGCTCCTACGAGCAGTACTTC.

Comment on this clone: This CDR3 is also generated by other DNA sequences in the sample. This chain joins TRBV5-6 and TRBJ1-5; D is uncertain. CDR3 length equals 13 residues. Per the germline V gene, CDR1 is SGHDT and CDR2 is YYEEEE. The ends were cut back, 0 bases at V and 2 bases at J, with 3 bases in the middle. Here the CDR3 reads CASSLAGNQPQHF. The CDR3 DNA follows: TGTGCCAGCAGCTTGGCGGGCAATCAGCCCCAGCATTTT.

This clone has only one observation. The chain uses TRBV5-4 and TRBJ2-2; D is perhaps TRBD2 (6 bases). The CDR3 sequence is 18 residues long. The germline V gene has CDR1 SGHNT and CDR2 YYREEE (reference sequence). V dropped 4 bases and J dropped 0 bases, with 19 bases sitting between them. This chain's CDR3 is CASSPRGFRDANTGELFF. As DNA, the CDR3 is TGTGCCAGCAGCCCCCGGGGGTTCCGGGATGCGAACACCGGGGAGCTGTTTTTT.

The sample holds one count of this clone. The chain uses TRBV9 and TRBJ1-6; D possibly corresponds to TRBD1 (5 bases). Germline CDR1 reads SGDLS; CDR2 reads YYNGEE. CDR3 length: 14 amino acids. Trimming removed 4 bases from V and 9 bases from J, with 14 bases in between. DNA of the CDR3: TGTGCCAGCAGCCTTGGGACCTCTGGTTCACCCCTCCACTTT. This encodes CASSLGTSGSPLHF.

This clone appeared once. The rearrangement uses TRBV3-1 (or the pseudogene TRBV3-2) and TRBJ2-1; D not certain. Germline V gene data show CDR1 as LGHDT and CDR2 as YNNKEL (reference sequence). The CDR3 is 16 amino acids. V lost 0 bases and J lost 9, with 18 bases in between. The CDR3 reads CASSQDGPSFAFEQFF. In DNA, the CDR3 is TGTGCCAGCAGCCAAGATGGGCCATCTTTCGCTTTTGAGCAGTTCTTC.

CDR3: CASSRGGRNYGYTF. CDR3 DNA: TGTGCCAGTAGCCGCGGCGGACGGAACTATGGCTACACCTTC. This chain uses TRBV19 with TRBJ1-2; unclear D gene. Germline V gene lookup returns CDR1 LNHDA and CDR2 SQIVND (reference sequence). Trimming stripped 6 bases from V and 2 bases from J, with 13 bases between. The CDR3 is made up of 14 amino acids.

V usage is TRBV11-3 and J usage is TRBJ2-2; tentative D call: TRBD1 (6 bases). Looked up from germline, CDR1 is SGHNT and CDR2 is YENEEA. CDR3 length: 16 amino acids. The V gene lost 5 bases and the J gene lost 4 bases, with 17 bases spanning the gap. DNA for the CDR3: TGTGCCAGCAGCAAGGGACACAGATTCTTCACCGGGGAGCTGTTTTTT. Amino acid sequence: CASSKGHRFFTGELFF.

Note on this clone: One end of the junction varies from germline; a read error may be responsible. V and J are TRBV24-1 and TRBJ1-2; perhaps TRBD1 as D (6 bases). Germline lookup yields CDR1 KGHDR and CDR2 SFDVKD. The CDR3 is 10 residues long. Here the CDR3 reads CRQGWRGYTF. CDR3 sequence (DNA): TGCCGCCAGGGGTGGCGTGGCTACACCTTC.

V usage is TRBV12-5 and J usage is TRBJ2-1; tentatively, D is TRBD2 (5 bases). CDR1 and CDR2 (germline): LGHNT, FRNRAP. V gave up 0 bases and J gave up 8 bases, with 23 bases separating them. This CDR3 spans 18 amino acids. CDR3 DNA sequence: TGTGCTAGTGGTTTGGTACTAGGGAGTAGGACTGGGGTAGATGAGCAGTTCTTC. Protein: CASGLVLGSRTGVDEQFF.